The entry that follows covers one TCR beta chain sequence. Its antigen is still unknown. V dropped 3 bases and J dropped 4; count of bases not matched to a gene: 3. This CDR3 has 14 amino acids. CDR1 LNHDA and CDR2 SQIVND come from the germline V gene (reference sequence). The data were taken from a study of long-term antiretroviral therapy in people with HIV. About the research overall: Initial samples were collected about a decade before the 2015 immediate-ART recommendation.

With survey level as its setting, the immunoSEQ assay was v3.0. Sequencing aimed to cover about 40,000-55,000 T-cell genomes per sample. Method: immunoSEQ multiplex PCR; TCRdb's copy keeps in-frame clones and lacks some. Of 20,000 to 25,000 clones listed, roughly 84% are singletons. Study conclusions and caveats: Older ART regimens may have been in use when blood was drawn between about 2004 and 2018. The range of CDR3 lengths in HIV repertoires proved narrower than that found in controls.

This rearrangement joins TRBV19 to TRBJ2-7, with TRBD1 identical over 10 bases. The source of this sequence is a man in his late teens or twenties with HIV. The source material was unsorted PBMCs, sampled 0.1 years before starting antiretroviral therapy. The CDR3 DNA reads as TGTGCCAGTAGTATGACAGGGGGCGAGTACGAGCAGTACTTC. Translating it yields CASSMTGGEYEQYF.